This TCR beta chain was captured by sequencing in a study of T cells after posttransplantation cyclophosphamide. Broader study findings: TRB overlap between skin or GI tissue T cells and blood was limited. After PTCy, TRB diversity resembled that of CNI/methotrexate controls.

Profiled with immunoSEQ multiplex PCR; TCRdb holds only in-frame clones, not every one. Sampling found roughly 8,100 clones, none seen once. Cyclophosphamide on days +3 and +4 followed busulfan-fludarabine conditioning and a marrow graft. Ten or more counts support this clone. Its antigen is unknown. In germline, CDR1 is SGHRS, CDR2 YFSETQ. V lost 4 bases, J lost 2 bases, and 9 bases lay in between. CDR3 length: 13 residues. The material sequenced was PBMCs, taken 94 days after allogeneic stem cell transplant with posttransplant cyclophosphamide. This clonotype was obtained from a female patient aged 60 to 70 who received an allogeneic stem cell transplant from an unrelated donor, was CMV-positive, and had acute GVHD only. Some of the T cells might come from the graft donor. The V and J genes are TRBV5-1 and TRBJ1-1, with a possible D match to TRBD1 (6 bases). CDR3 loop: CASSPTGNTEAFF. CDR3 DNA sequence: TGCGCCAGCAGCCCGACAGGTAACACTGAAGCTTTCTTT.